This T cell receptor beta chain appears in the sequencing data of a study of control samples from healthy donors and cancer patients. The CDR3 is 14 residues long. V was clipped by 1 base and J by 4 bases, with 7 bases between them. CDR1 is LGHDT and CDR2 is YNNKEL in the germline V gene (reference sequence). Sequencing was performed with immunoSEQ multiplex PCR; in TCRdb, only in-frame clones are kept and a portion is missing. The sample lists over 110,000 clones; 92% were seen once. The sequenced sample was blood. The source of this sequence is a man aged 25 to 40 in good health. This rearrangement joins TRBV3-1 (or the pseudogene TRBV3-2) to TRBJ1-4; the D gene is possibly TRBD1 (5 bases). This CDR3 reads CASSQGGGNEKLFF. CDR3 bases: TGTGCCAGCAGCCAAGGTGGGGGTAATGAAAAACTGTTTTTT.